This T cell receptor (beta chain) was observed in a study of regulatory T cells in long-lasting Graves disease. Study-level results: Newly diagnosed disease favored TRBV20-1 and TRBJ2-1 over persistent disease.

The time point here: newly diagnosed GD, antithyroid drugs for less than 3 months. From PBMCs, RNA was extracted and then used to make the TCR library. A word on this clonotype: What it binds is unknown. A much larger clone differs by one base, so this may be a read error.

The CDR3 is 12 amino acids. From germline, CDR1 is DFQATT and CDR2 SNEGSKA (reference sequence). For TCR beta, libraries came from iRepertoire HTBI primers and Arm-PCR of CDR3 regions. Via MiXCR, TCRdb re-called the multiplex PCR reads, giving one row per CDR3 protein. The sample comprises about 240,000 distinct CDR3 sequences, around 20% of which are singletons, and around 13% rests with the top ten. The receptor's source is a female donor with Graves disease. The sample consisted of peripheral blood mononuclear cells (PBMCs), taken at new diagnosis, from a patient treated with antithyroid drugs. The rearrangement uses TRBV20-1 and TRBJ2-7; 7 positions match TRBD2. CDR3 bases: TGCAGTGTTGCGGGAGTGGACTACAAGCAGTACTTC. As protein: CSVAGVDYKQYF.